This T cell receptor (beta chain) was captured by sequencing in a study of human T cells and chemical hapten exposure. The CDR3 runs to 16 residues. Trimming shortened V by 3 bases and J by 2 bases, and 15 bases separated the two germline ends. Germline V gene lookup returns CDR1 SGHAT and CDR2 FQDESV (reference sequence). Time point: patch test 1, 2 weeks after DPC sensitization. Treatment denoted: therapeutic diphenylcyclopropenone sensitization with weekly scalp DPC. There are a few counts of this clonotype. TCRdb used MiXCR to reprocess the RACE reads, holding one entry per CDR3 protein. Here the sample spans about 120,000 distinct CDR3 sequences, roughly an eighth being singletons.

The sample here was whole blood, taken in connection with sensitization to the hapten diphenylcyclopropenone (DPC). V gene TRBV11-1 combines with J gene TRBJ2-3; D is undetermined. The clonotype was recovered from a man in his late teens or twenties with alopecia areata. Some clones in this sample may be carry-over from other donors' samples. The CDR3 DNA reads as TGTGCCAGCAGCTTCCAGAACGGATTACCCACAGATACGCAGTATTTT. Protein sequence: CASSFQNGLPTDTQYF.